These T cell receptor beta chains were read from a single sample in a study of cytomegalovirus exposure and HLA in healthy donors. The repertoire was sequenced with immunoSEQ multiplex PCR; TCRdb's copy has only in-frame clones and lacks some. The sample yields about 77,000 clones, roughly 78% seen once. Material for sequencing was PBMCs. The receptors derive from a man aged 40-55 years in good health and CMV-seronegative. CDR3s include the opening cysteine and the closing phenylalanine or tryptophan. A D gene is named only where the DNA matches it firmly. The size entry is marked missing in some rows and otherwise reads once, few, many or a size class.

D	J	size	V	DNA	CDR3
.	TRBJ1-2	.	TRBV28	TGTGCCAGCAGGACAGGTTCATATGGCTACACCTTC	CASRTGSYGYTF
TRBD2	TRBJ2-5	.	TRBV7-2	TGTGCCAGCAGCCACGGGTCTAGCGGGAGTGAGACCCAGTACTTC	CASSHGSSGSETQYF
TRBD1	TRBJ1-4	.	TRBV6-1	TGTGCCAGCAGTGAAGGTCAGGGGGCGCAGGCGAAACTGTTTTTT	CASSEGQGAQAKLFF
.	TRBJ1-6	few	TRBV10-3	TGTGCCATCAGTGACAGGGATAATTCACCCCTCCACTTT	CAISDRDNSPLHF
.	TRBJ2-7	.	TRBV10-3	TGTGCCACGTGGAGGGGGCCAAGTAACTACGAGCAGTACTTC	CATWRGPSNYEQYF
.	TRBJ1-5	.	TRBV19	TGTGCCAGTAGCCCCTCTGTGGGGCGAAATCAGCCCCAGCATTTT	CASSPSVGRNQPQHF
.	TRBJ1-4	.	TRBV27	TGTGCCAGCATCCAGGGTGGGGAAAAACTGTTTTTT	CASIQGGEKLFF
.	TRBJ2-2	.	TRBV6-4	TGTGCCAGCAGTGCGCAGGGGGGAGACACCGGGGAGCTGTTTTTT	CASSAQGGDTGELFF
.	TRBJ1-1	.	TRBV6-5	TGTGCCAGTCTCCGTCCCCAGGGTGAAGCTTTCTTT	CASLRPQGEAFF
TRBD1	TRBJ2-5	.	TRBV7-6	TGTGCCAGCAGCGCACAGGGGGCGCTTAGAGAGACCCAGTACTTC	CASSAQGALRETQYF
TRBD1	TRBJ1-2	medium-sized	TRBV7-2	TGTGCCAGCAGCCCTGGGACAGGGAGAAGCTATGGCTACACCTTC	CASSPGTGRSYGYTF
TRBD2	TRBJ2-3	.	TRBV5-1	TGCGCCAGCAGCTTGGGAGCGGGGCAAACAGATACGCAGTATTTT	CASSLGAGQTDTQYF
.	TRBJ1-1	.	TRBV27	TGTGCCAGCAGTTTGGGGGGTAGGGACACTGAAGCTTTCTTT	CASSLGGRDTEAFF
TRBD2	TRBJ2-7	.	TRBV19	TGTGCCAGTAGTATCGAAGCGGGAGGGAGGGCCGAGCAGTACTTC	CASSIEAGGRAEQYF
TRBD2	TRBJ2-1	.	TRBV5-1	TGCGCCAGCAGCTTGGGTTCTAGCGGGAGCGGTGAGCAGTTCTTC	CASSLGSSGSGEQFF
.	TRBJ2-3	once	TRBV2	TGTGCCAGCAGGTGGGCGCCCCCGGATACGCAGTATTTT	CASRWAPPDTQYF
TRBD2	TRBJ2-1	.	TRBV7-2	TGTGCCAGCAGCTTAGTGGGGACTAGGGGGGAGGATGAGCAGTTCTTC	CASSLVGTRGEDEQFF
.	TRBJ2-1	few	TRBV6-5	TGTGCCAGCAGTTACGGCTTAGCGGACAATGAGCAGTTCTTC	CASSYGLADNEQFF
.	TRBJ1-2	.	TRBV5-5	TGTGCCAGCAGCTTGGCCGGGGGGCACAACTATGGCTACACCTTC	CASSLAGGHNYGYTF
.	TRBJ2-2	.	TRBV7-9	TGTGCCAGCAGCTTAGAGGGGGACGGGGAGCTGTTTTTT	CASSLEGDGELFF
TRBD1	TRBJ1-2	.	TRBV27	TGTGCCAGCAGTTTTGCTCCTAGGGACAGACGCACCTTC	CASSFAPRDRRTF
.	TRBJ2-7	.	TRBV27	TGTGCCATCAGGGGAGGGGGGGAGCAGTACTTC	CAIRGGGEQYF